Below, one T cell receptor (beta chain) is given with its context. Combining a sample-barcoded 5' primer with a J-beta primer mix, a second PCR ran for roughly 7 to 11 cycles. Each CDR3 protein is one row after TCRdb ran MiXCR on the 5' RACE reads. This sample has 350,000 to 450,000 distinct CDR3 sequences, with about half found just once. V lost 0 bases to trimming and J lost 5 bases, with 6 bases between them. Germline V gene data show CDR1 as LGHNA and CDR2 as YSLEER. The CDR3 covers 13 residues. This sample stems from a study of blood T cells in healthy people across ages. Individuals who donated were healthy Caucasians from Russia aged about 6 to 90.

The receptor's source is a man aged 60-69 years in good health. Sequenced sample: blood. This chain links TRBV4-3 with TRBJ2-3, with D uncertain. This chain's CDR3 is CASSQDSRDTQYF. The DNA for the CDR3 is TGCGCCAGCAGCCAAGATTCTAGAGATACGCAGTATTTT.